The 2 T cell receptor beta chains listed next were all sequenced from one sample in a study of blood T cell repertoires in COVID-19. Profiled with immunoSEQ multiplex PCR; TCRdb holds only in-frame clones, not every one. The profile covers more than 65,000 clones, with approximately 85% appearing a single time and 4.5% to 5.5% taken by the ten largest. Sequencing was carried out using peripheral blood. The receptors come from an elderly man with acute or convalescent COVID-19.

The chain uses TRBV5-1 and TRBJ1-1, with D perhaps TRBD1 (5 bases). The CDR3 spans 14 residues. The germline CDR1 and CDR2 sequences are SGHRS and YFSETQ. Trimming took off 2 bases at V and 0 bases at J, with 8 bases between the two ends. CDR3 residues: CASSLGHLNTEAFF. The CDR3 region has the DNA TGCGCCAGCAGCTTAGGACACTTGAACACTGAAGCTTTCTTT.

The V and J genes are TRBV28 and TRBJ1-1, with 8 bases matching TRBD1. CDR1 and CDR2 (germline): MDHEN, SYDVKM. The V gene end was trimmed by 6 bases and the J gene end by 2 bases; junction bases not matched to a gene: 5. This CDR3 has 14 residues. CDR3 region: CASRRTGINTEAFF. In DNA form, the CDR3 reads TGTGCCAGCAGACGGACAGGGATAAACACTGAAGCTTTCTTT.